This T cell receptor (beta chain) was captured in a study of T cells in Graves' hyperthyroidism and ophthalmopathy. Findings of the study overall: For ophthalmopathy, model prediction preceded onset by a median 6.5 months. In blood, most of the thyroid clonotypes expanded above 0.001 were also present.

Turning to this clonotype: The antigen remains undetermined.

The CDR3 is made up of 12 amino acids. Deletions cut 7 bases from V and 6 bases from J, with 9 bases between. Germline CDR1 LNHDA, CDR2 SQIVND (reference sequence). Calling Graves' hyperthyroidism stable meant ophthalmopathy did not progress within 18 months. Uncontrolled infection, other autoimmune disease, pregnancy or lactation excluded patients. The CDR3 regions of TCR beta were amplified from RNA transcripts. Researchers ran a first-round RT-PCR on the TCR CDR3 using the HTBI primer set. One entry per CDR3 protein results from TCRdb running MiXCR on the multiplex PCR reads. This sample has over 500,000 distinct CDR3 sequences; around 15% occur once, and the top ten carry about 15%.

Material for sequencing was blood. The receptor was derived from a woman aged 40-49 years with Graves' hyperthyroidism. The V call is TRBV19, the J call TRBJ2-2; D might be TRBD2 (5 bases). CDR3 in amino acids: CASTGLAGELFF. The DNA for the CDR3 is TGTGCCAGTACGGGATTGGCCGGGGAGCTGTTTTTT.